These 31 T cell receptor beta chains came from one sample sequenced in a study of T cell repertoires in cytomegalovirus infection. TCRdb itself ran the reads through MiXCR, one entry per CDR3 protein. The sample lists just under 300,000 distinct CDR3 sequences, 9.6% occurring once. Material: PBMCs. The receptors come from a human donor in good health (CMV status not recorded). Some clones in this sample may be carry-over from other donors' samples.

There are many counts of this clonotype. The chain has TRBV18 and TRBJ2-1, with a tentative D call TRBD2 (7 bases). CDR3 length: 15 residues. CDR1 KGHSH and CDR2 LQKENI come from the germline V gene. V was clipped by 2 bases and J by 5 bases, with 13 bases between them. In nucleotides, the CDR3 is TGTGCCAGCTCACCAGCCGGGGGGCCCAACAATGAGCAGTTCTTC. Its protein is CASSPAGGPNNEQFF.

The V call is TRBV5-6, the J call TRBJ2-2, with 9 bases that match TRBD1. Germline V gives CDR1 SGHDT, CDR2 YYEEEE. The CDR3 is made up of 15 amino acids. The V and J ends lost 3 bases and 4 bases, in that order; junction bases with no gene match: 4. In DNA, the CDR3 is TGTGCCAGCAGCTCACAGGGGGCATTCACCGGGGAGCTGTTTTTT. It translates to CASSSQGAFTGELFF.

This clonotype came up many times. The V call is TRBV7-2, the J call TRBJ2-7; 11 nucleotides line up with TRBD2. V lost 5 bases to trimming and J lost 2 bases; unmatched junction nucleotides: 5. The V gene's germline CDR1 is SGHTA and CDR2 FQGNSA. The CDR3 has 15 amino acids. CDR3 in amino acids: CASSPGTSGAYEQYV. The CDR3 DNA sequence: TGTGCCAGCAGCCCGGGGACTAGCGGCGCCTACGAGCAGTACGTC.

V and J are TRBV7-9 and TRBJ1-2; 8 bases map to TRBD1. J was trimmed by 5 bases and V by 1 base; bases with no gene match: 6. Germline V gives CDR1 SEHNR, CDR2 FQNEAQ (reference sequence). This CDR3 spans 15 amino acids. The CDR3 DNA reads TGTGCCAGCAGCTTAGAGGGACAGGTCGGTTATGGCTACACCTTC. Translation: CASSLEGQVGYGYTF.

This clonotype was counted at least ten times. The chain combines TRBV7-2 with TRBJ2-3, with 8 bases that match TRBD2. CDR3 length equals 16 residues. Germline V gives CDR1 SGHTA, CDR2 FQGNSA. V was pared by 5 bases and J by 4 bases, with 11 bases of the junction left unmatched. CDR3 sequence reads: CASSLGGGGAADTQYF. CDR3 bases: TGTGCCAGCAGCCTCGGGGGGGGGGGGGCCGCAGATACGCAGTATTTT.

This clonotype was counted ten times or more. This chain joins TRBV5-1 and TRBJ2-3, with 10 nucleotides matching TRBD2. Unmatched junction bases numbered 8, after V lost 7 bases and J lost 0 bases. This CDR3 spans 16 amino acids. The germline V gene encodes CDR1 SGHRS and CDR2 YFSETQ. The CDR3 DNA is TGCGCCAGCCGTAGCGGGGGGTCTTCGAGCACAGATACGCAGTATTTT. Translating gives CASRSGGSSSTDTQYF.

In this sample, this clonotype turned up many times. CDR3 sequence reads: CASSLGLDTGELFF. The CDR3 DNA follows: TGTGCCAGCAGCTTAGGACTGGACACCGGGGAGCTGTTTTTT. This chain links TRBV5-5 with TRBJ2-2; weak D call: TRBD2 (5 bases). The V end lost 2 bases, the J end lost 3 bases, and 8 bases lay between the germline ends. The germline V gene encodes CDR1 SGHKS and CDR2 YYEKEE (reference sequence). The CDR3 runs to 14 residues.

In its sample, this clonotype was seen many times. V is TRBV6-2 or TRBV6-3 and J is TRBJ2-1, with D maybe TRBD2 (6 bases). V lost 11 bases and J 4 bases, leaving 18 bases between the germline ends. The V gene's germline CDR1 is MNHEY and CDR2 SVGEGT. The CDR3 length is 14 residues. CDR3 sequence reads: CAALGGGAYNEQFF. CDR3 nucleotide sequence: TGTGCCGCTTTGGGTGGCGGGGCTTACAATGAGCAGTTCTTC.

Here the CDR3 DNA reads TGTGCCATCAGTGACGATGAAAAACTGTTTTTT. Translation gives CAISDDEKLFF. The chain is built from TRBV10-3 and TRBJ1-4; D not certain. Germline CDR1 ENHRY, CDR2 SYGVKD. The CDR3 totals 11 residues. V shed 3 bases and J shed 6 bases, with 2 bases lying between them.

The sample holds many counts of this clonotype. The V gene is TRBV7-9, the J gene TRBJ2-7; a possible D gene is TRBD1 (6 bases). The ends were cut back, 6 bases at V and 1 base at J, with 10 bases in the middle. The CDR3 is 13 residues long. Germline V gene lookup returns CDR1 SEHNR and CDR2 FQNEAQ (reference sequence). The DNA for the CDR3 is TGTGCCAGCAGTTCTACAGGGTCCTACGAGCAGTACGTC. Amino acids: CASSSTGSYEQYV.

The rearrangement joins TRBV18 to TRBJ2-5; possibly TRBD1 or TRBD2 for D (6 bases each). This CDR3 is 15 amino acids long. Trimming removed 3 bases at V and 5 bases at J, with 16 bases between. Germline lookup yields CDR1 KGHSH and CDR2 LQKENI. For the CDR3, the DNA is TGTGCCAGCTCACCTCGTCCGGGGGCGGAGGAGACCCAGTACTTC. It is translated as CASSPRPGAEETQYF.

This clonotype has at least ten counts. The rearrangement links TRBV7-8 to TRBJ2-3, with 9 bases aligning to TRBD2. Germline CDR1 SGHVS, CDR2 FQNEAQ. The junction had 10 bases not matched to a gene; V was cut back by 5 bases and J by 10 bases. The CDR3 totals 14 residues. The CDR3 protein is CASSRASGDAPQYF. The CDR3 bases are TGTGCCAGCAGCAGGGCTAGCGGGGACGCTCCGCAGTATTTT.

This clonotype occurred a few times. The chain carries TRBV6-5 and TRBJ1-5; 7 bases fit TRBD1. J gave up 8 bases and V 0 bases, and 4 bases lay outside the gene matches. Germline CDR1 is MNHEY and CDR2 is SVGAGI. The CDR3 has 14 amino acids. CDR3: CASSYSGGVEPQHF. Written as DNA, the CDR3 is TGTGCCAGCAGTTACTCAGGGGGCGTGGAGCCCCAGCATTTT.

This clonotype was counted at least ten times. V and J are TRBV7-2 and TRBJ2-3; weak D call: TRBD2 (7 bases). Germline assignment: CDR1 SGHTA and CDR2 FQGNSA. The ends were cut back, 3 bases at V and 5 bases at J, with 15 bases in the middle. This CDR3 has 15 amino acids. CDR3 nucleotide sequence: TGTGCCAGCAGCTTGAGGGGGGGCCCCGGAGATACGCAGTATTTT. Residues: CASSLRGGPGDTQYF.

This clonotype was seen many times. CDR3 in DNA: TGTGCCAGCAGCTTGGAGCTAGCGGGGGTGAATGAGCAGTTCTTC. Protein sequence: CASSLELAGVNEQFF. The chain combines TRBV5-4 with TRBJ2-1; TRBD2 aligns across 10 bases. Losses at the gene ends were 0 bases for V and 7 bases for J; bases not matched to a gene: 4. Germline CDR1 SGHNT, CDR2 YYREEE (reference sequence). This CDR3 comprises 15 residues.

This clonotype has at least ten counts. The chain carries TRBV7-9 and TRBJ1-1, with 8 bases identical to TRBD1. The CDR3 consists of 21 residues. V shed 1 base, J shed 1 base, and the junction held 20 bases outside the gene matches. The germline V gene has CDR1 SEHNR and CDR2 FQNEAQ (reference sequence). CDR3 protein: CASSLVSLKATGGRANTEAFF. The DNA of the CDR3 is TGTGCCAGCAGCTTAGTCTCTCTAAAAGCCACAGGGGGACGGGCGAACACTGAAGCTTTCTTT.

This clonotype showed up many times. The gene calls are TRBV7-9 and TRBJ1-3; D perhaps matches TRBD1 (5 bases). This CDR3 comprises 16 residues. Trimming took off 1 base at V and 0 bases at J, with 10 bases between the two ends. From germline, CDR1 is SEHNR and CDR2 FQNEAQ (reference sequence). CDR3 loop: CASSLGTGGSGNTIYF. The CDR3 nucleotides are TGTGCCAGCAGCTTAGGAACCGGGGGCTCTGGAAACACCATATATTTT.

This clonotype was seen only once. The chain uses TRBV28 and TRBJ1-2, with D uncertain. The germline gives CDR1 MDHEN, CDR2 SYDVKM. The CDR3 extends over 16 amino acids. V shed 6 bases and J shed 7 bases, with 24 bases lying between them. CDR3 protein: CASSDGPKGVQGGYTF. Written as DNA, the CDR3 is TGTGCCAGCAGCGATGGGCCCAAGGGAGTGCAAGGTGGCTACACCTTC.

This clonotype was observed at least ten times. The V call is TRBV28, the J call TRBJ2-5; D gene ambiguous. V was clipped by 4 bases and J by 5 bases, with 14 bases between them. The CDR3 extends over 14 amino acids. CDR1 is MDHEN and CDR2 is SYDVKM in the germline V gene. The CDR3 sequence is CASSSIFVGETQYF. The CDR3 bases are TGTGCCAGCAGTTCGATCTTTGTGGGGGAGACCCAGTACTTC.

The table lists this clonotype with many counts. The chain has TRBV4-1 and TRBJ1-5; 8 positions agree with TRBD1. The V gene end was trimmed by 4 bases and the J gene end by 8 bases; junction bases not matched to a gene: 16. The CDR3 runs 17 residues. Germline CDR1 is MGHRA and CDR2 is YSYEKL. CDR3 amino acids: CASSRQGTGSEGEPQHF. DNA for the CDR3: TGCGCCAGCAGCCGGCAGGGGACAGGCTCCGAGGGGGAGCCCCAGCATTTT.

This clonotype came up many times. The V gene is TRBV7-2, the J gene TRBJ1-3, with D uncertain. In germline, CDR1 is SGHTA, CDR2 FQGNSA. Deletions cut 5 bases from V and 0 bases from J, with 5 bases between. CDR3 size: 13 residues. The CDR3 DNA is TGTGCCAGCAGCCCGAGCTCTGGAAACACCATATATTTT. It encodes CASSPSSGNTIYF.

This clonotype has a count of ten or more. Written as DNA, the CDR3 is TGTGCCAGCAGCTCAGATGGGGGATTAAACATTCAGTACTTC. It translates to CASSSDGGLNIQYF. The chain uses TRBV11-2 and TRBJ2-4, with D tentatively TRBD1 or TRBD2 (5 bases each). There are 14 residues in the CDR3. Germline CDR1 and CDR2: SGHAT and FQNNGV. Trimming stripped 4 bases from V and 6 bases from J, with 13 bases between.

This clonotype was observed a few times. The chain combines TRBV27 with TRBJ1-2, with D unresolved. The CDR3 has 15 residues. V lost 1 base to trimming and J lost 7 bases, with 16 bases between them. Germline loops: CDR1 MNHEY, CDR2 SMNVEV (reference sequence). The CDR3 loop reads CASSLYPSGEGGYTF. CDR3 nucleotide sequence: TGTGCCAGCAGTTTATATCCGTCGGGCGAGGGTGGCTACACCTTC.

This clonotype was detected a few times. The genes are TRBV5-1 and TRBJ2-1, with D uncertain. Germline V gene lookup returns CDR1 SGHRS and CDR2 YFSETQ. With 0 bases removed from V and 0 bases from J, the gap between germline ends came to 13 bases. The CDR3 has 17 amino acids. CDR3 residues: CASSLVTGGSSYNEQFF. The DNA of the CDR3 is TGCGCCAGCAGCTTGGTAACTGGCGGAAGCTCCTACAATGAGCAGTTCTTC.

This clonotype was seen at least ten times. This chain uses TRBV7-9 with TRBJ2-5; unclear D gene. CDR3 length: 14 amino acids. V lost 2 bases and J 3 bases, leaving 10 bases between the germline ends. Per germline, CDR1 SEHNR and CDR2 FQNEAQ (reference sequence). The CDR3: CASSLFRDEETQYF. The CDR3 DNA sequence: TGTGCCAGCAGCTTATTCCGAGACGAAGAGACCCAGTACTTC.

Concerning this clonotype itself: The junction departs from the called germline gene at one end, perhaps through a read error. This chain connects TRBV28 to TRBJ1-1; D is ambiguous. The CDR3 consists of 12 residues. Germline V gene lookup returns CDR1 MDHEN and CDR2 SYDVKM. CDR3 sequence: CASSTGFTETFF. CDR3 nucleotides: TGTGCCAGCAGTACGGGGTTCACTGAAACTTTCTTT.

This clonotype was seen at least ten times. This chain links TRBV11-3 with TRBJ1-1; TRBD1 matches 7 bases. Unmatched junction bases numbered 0, after V lost 4 bases and J lost 1 base. The CDR3 covers 13 residues. From germline, CDR1 is SGHNT and CDR2 YENEEA. This chain's CDR3 is CASSWTGNTEAFF. In DNA, the CDR3 is TGTGCCAGCAGCTGGACAGGGAACACTGAAGCTTTCTTT.

This clonotype has ten or more counts. V gene TRBV19 combines with J gene TRBJ2-5; maybe TRBD1 (6 bases). This CDR3 region has 16 residues. Germline V lookup: CDR1 LNHDA, CDR2 SQIVND (reference sequence). V was pared by 1 base and J by 4 bases, with 16 bases between. The CDR3 here is CASSIAPGPGAETQYF. CDR3 nucleotides: TGTGCCAGTAGTATAGCTCCGGGACCAGGGGCAGAGACCCAGTACTTC.

The chain joins TRBV25-1 to TRBJ1-5; D unresolved. The CDR3 sequence is 13 residues long. Deletions cut 0 bases from V and 5 bases from J, with 5 bases between. Germline V gene lookup returns CDR1 MGHDK and CDR2 SYGVNS. The CDR3 protein is CASSEYGDQPQHF. In DNA, the CDR3 is TGTGCCAGCAGTGAATATGGGGATCAGCCCCAGCATTTT.

This clonotype appeared many times. This rearrangement joins TRBV6-6 to TRBJ1-2; D is unresolved. Looked up from germline, CDR1 is MNHNY and CDR2 is SVGAGI (reference sequence). The CDR3 consists of 14 residues. V was cut by 0 bases and J by 2 bases, with 7 bases left in between. The CDR3 loop reads CASSYSAVNYGYTF. CDR3 in DNA: TGTGCCAGCAGTTACTCGGCAGTCAACTATGGCTACACCTTC.

A remark on this clonotype: A read error may account for a junction end that differs from germline. The chain has TRBV3-1 and TRBJ2-1; 8 bases line up with TRBD1. This CDR3 region has 14 residues. Germline CDR1 reads LGHDT; CDR2 reads YNNKEL (reference sequence). The CDR3 DNA reads TGTGTCAGCAGCCACCTTCGGACAGGGAATGAGCAGTTCTTC. Translation: CVSSHLRTGNEQFF.